Sequencing of this T cell receptor (beta chain) was carried out in a study of T cells in narcolepsy. As for the study in general: Patients with NT1 or NT2 and healthy control donors were enrolled.

Using immunoSEQ multiplex PCR, the repertoire was profiled, and TCRdb retains in-frame clones only, with some absent. The repertoire holds 20,000 to 30,000 clones, with more than 75% as singletons. Overall study findings and caveats: Autoreactive clonotypes reportedly recurred in blood of same and different patients, not controls. Autoreactive HCRT-specific and TRIB2-specific clonotypes were marked in same-patient CSF-versus-blood CD4+ comparisons.

With regard to this clone: No antigen is known for it.

The germline gives CDR1 SGDLS, CDR2 YYNGEE. The CDR3 has 15 residues. V lost 0 bases, J lost 4 bases, and 13 bases lay in between. V gene TRBV9 combines with J gene TRBJ1-1; D is perhaps TRBD1 (5 bases). Sequencing was done on a sample of memory (CD45RA-) CD4+ T cells from blood. The source of this sequence is a human donor in good health. DNA for the CDR3: TGTGCCAGCAGCGTAGAAGTCAGGGAGGGCACTGAAGCTTTCTTT. Residues: CASSVEVREGTEAFF.